The 9 T cell receptor beta chains below were found in one sample sequenced in a study of blood T cell repertoires in COVID-19. Repertoires were generated with immunoSEQ multiplex PCR, while TCRdb's copy carries only in-frame clones and drops some. The data show hundreds of thousands of clones, roughly 88% seen once. The specimen sequenced was peripheral blood. The source of these receptors is a human donor in a cohort sampled during active COVID-19.

V usage is TRBV6-6 and J usage is TRBJ2-7; D is possibly TRBD2 (7 bases). The CDR3 has 12 amino acids. Germline CDR1 and CDR2: MNHNY and SVGAGI (reference sequence). V gave up 7 bases and J gave up 3 bases, with 10 bases separating them. The CDR3, as DNA: TGTGCCAGCAAAGGGGGGGGCTACGAGCAGTACTTC. As protein: CASKGGGYEQYF.

V usage is TRBV7-9 and J usage is TRBJ2-7, with TRBD2 matching over 9 bases. Germline V gene sequence: CDR1 SEHNR, CDR2 FQNEAQ (reference sequence). The V gene end was trimmed by 4 bases and the J gene end by 3 bases; junction bases not matched to a gene: 7. The CDR3 runs 15 residues. In DNA form, the CDR3 reads TGTGCCAGCAGCTCCTTCCTAGCGGGGCGCTACGAGCAGTACTTC. Translating gives CASSSFLAGRYEQYF.

This sequence joins TRBV15 and TRBJ2-3, with 10 positions matching TRBD2. The CDR3 loop spans 17 amino acids. Germline V gene lookup returns CDR1 LNHNV and CDR2 YYDKDF (reference sequence). Trimming at V came to 2 bases and at J to 4 bases, leaving 9 bases not matched to a gene. The chain's CDR3 is CATSRTSSGSKSDTQYF. The DNA for the CDR3 is TGTGCCACCAGCAGAACTTCTAGCGGGAGTAAGTCAGATACGCAGTATTTT. The variable domain in full, with the rest retrieved from reference TRBV15 and TRBJ2-3, is DAMVIQNPRYQVTQFGKPVTLSCSQTLNHNVMYWYQQKSSQAPKLLFHYYDKDFNNEADTPDNFQSRRPNTSFCFLDIRSPGLGDTAMYLCATSRTSSGSKSDTQYFGPGTRLTVL.

The rearrangement joins TRBV7-2 to TRBJ1-5, with a tentative D call TRBD1 (6 bases). V was shortened by 5 bases and J by 5 bases, with 19 bases between the two germline ends. The CDR3 is 16 residues long. CDR1 is SGHTA and CDR2 is FQGNSA in the germline V gene. The CDR3 here is CASSTGMSAPDQPQHF. The CDR3 DNA follows: TGTGCCAGCAGCACAGGGATGAGCGCGCCGGATCAGCCCCAGCATTTT.

The chain carries TRBV7-2 and TRBJ1-5, with 9 bases fitting TRBD1. The CDR3 has 14 amino acids. V was clipped by 4 bases and J by 7 bases; unmatched bases: 5. Germline CDR1 reads SGHTA; CDR2 reads FQGNSA. The CDR3 loop reads CASSSQGALQPQHF. The CDR3 nucleotides are TGTGCCAGCAGCTCACAGGGGGCGTTGCAGCCCCAGCATTTT.

As for this clone: The sample carries other DNA sequences with the same CDR3. CDR3 sequence (DNA): TGTGCCAGTAGTACGACAGGGGGGAATCAGCCCCAGCATTTT. This gives the protein CASSTTGGNQPQHF. The genes are TRBV19 and TRBJ1-5, with 9 bases that match TRBD1. The germline gives CDR1 LNHDA, CDR2 SQIVND (reference sequence). This CDR3 has 14 residues. J was trimmed by 4 bases and V by 4 bases; bases with no gene match: 2.

The chain recombines TRBV7-2 with TRBJ1-6; 7 bases are a match to TRBD1. Germline V gene lookup returns CDR1 SGHTA and CDR2 FQGNSA. CDR3 size: 15 residues. Trimming removed 3 bases from V and 9 bases from J; junction bases left unmatched: 8. CDR3: CASSFRTGKVSPLHF. Written as DNA, the CDR3 is TGTGCCAGCAGCTTTCGGACAGGAAAGGTTTCACCCCTCCACTTT.

The chain recombines TRBV30 with TRBJ2-7; 13 bases align to TRBD2. Trimming took 5 bases from V and 2 from J; bases not matched to a gene: 6. CDR1 and CDR2 from the germline V gene are GTSNPN and SVGIG (reference sequence). The CDR3 consists of 15 residues. The CDR3 nucleotides read TGTGCCTGGGACACGGGACTAGCGGGGACCTACGAGCAGTACTTC. It codes for CAWDTGLAGTYEQYF.

V is TRBV5-1 and J is TRBJ1-3; no definite D call. The length of the CDR3 is 16 residues. The ends were cut back, 4 bases at V and 3 bases at J, with 17 bases in the middle. In germline, CDR1 is SGHRS, CDR2 YFSETQ. The CDR3 DNA sequence: TGCGCCAGCAGCCCCTCCCGGACGGGAGGTGGAAACACCATATATTTT. Amino acid sequence: CASSPSRTGGGNTIYF.